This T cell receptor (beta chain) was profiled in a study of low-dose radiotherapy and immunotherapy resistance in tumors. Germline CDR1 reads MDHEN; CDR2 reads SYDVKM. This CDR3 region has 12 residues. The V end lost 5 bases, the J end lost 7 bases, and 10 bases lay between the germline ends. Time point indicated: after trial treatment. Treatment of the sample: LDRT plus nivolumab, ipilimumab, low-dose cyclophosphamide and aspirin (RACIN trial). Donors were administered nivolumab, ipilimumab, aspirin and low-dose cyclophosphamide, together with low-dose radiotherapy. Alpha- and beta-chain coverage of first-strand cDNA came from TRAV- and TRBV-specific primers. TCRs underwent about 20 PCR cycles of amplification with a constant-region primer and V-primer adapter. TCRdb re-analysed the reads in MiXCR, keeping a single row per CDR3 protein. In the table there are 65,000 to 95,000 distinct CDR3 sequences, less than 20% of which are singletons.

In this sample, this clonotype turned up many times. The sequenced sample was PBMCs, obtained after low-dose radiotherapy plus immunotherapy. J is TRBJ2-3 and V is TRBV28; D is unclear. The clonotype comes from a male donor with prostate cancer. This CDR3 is CASSLTSNTQYF. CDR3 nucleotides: TGTGCCAGCAGTCTCACGTCTAATACGCAGTATTTT.